Presented here are 13 T cell receptor beta chains from one specimen sequenced in a study of T cells after posttransplantation cyclophosphamide. Profiling relied on immunoSEQ multiplex PCR, and the TCRdb table lists in-frame clones only, not all of them. The sample records over 9,000 clones, just over 90% being singletons. Treatment was busulfan-fludarabine conditioning, a marrow graft, and cyclophosphamide on days +3 and +4. The sequencing used PBMCs, collected after allogeneic stem cell transplant with posttransplant cyclophosphamide. The receptors were sampled from a female patient younger than 45 who received an allogeneic stem cell transplant from an unrelated donor, was CMV-positive, and had no GVHD. Some T cells may originate from the graft donor.

The chain joins TRBV4-1 to TRBJ2-5; 8 bases fit TRBD1. Judging by the DNA end, TRBJ2-7 fits better; the J call may be wrong. The CDR3 is 13 amino acids. Germline V lookup: CDR1 MGHRA, CDR2 YSYEKL. CDR3 amino acids: CASSRGPFHEQYF. The CDR3, as DNA: TGCGCCAGTTCCAGGGGGCCCTTCCACGAGCAGTACTTC.

The chain is built from TRBV27 and TRBJ2-1; 12 bases align to TRBD2. The V segment lost 6 bases and the J segment 0 bases; nucleotides outside the gene matches: 9. The CDR3 spans 18 residues. From germline, CDR1 is MNHEY and CDR2 SMNVEV (reference sequence). The CDR3, as DNA: TGTGCCAGCAGCCCGGGACTAGCGGGCTCGAGCTCCTACAATGAGCAGTTCTTC. This translates into CASSPGLAGSSSYNEQFF.

The J gene is TRBJ2-1, the V gene TRBV2; possible D gene TRBD2, 5 bases. Trimming shortened V by 0 bases and J by 9 bases, and 24 bases separated the two germline ends. The CDR3 is made up of 18 amino acids. Germline CDR1 and CDR2: SNHLY and FYNNEI. Here the CDR3 DNA reads TGTGCCAGCAGTGAAGCCCCGGGAAAGTCACAAGCAGAAACTGAGCAGTTCTTC. It yields the protein CASSEAPGKSQAETEQFF.

The V gene is TRBV9, the J gene TRBJ2-2; 11 nucleotides align to TRBD2. The germline gives CDR1 SGDLS, CDR2 YYNGEE. The CDR3 has 16 amino acids. Losses at the gene ends were 3 bases for V and 4 bases for J; bases not matched to a gene: 5. The chain's CDR3 is CASSALAGESTGELFF. The CDR3 DNA sequence: TGTGCCAGCAGCGCACTAGCGGGGGAGAGCACCGGGGAGCTGTTTTTT. The full variable domain, rest sourced from reference TRBV9 and TRBJ2-2, is DSGVTQTPKHLITATGQRVTLRCSPRSGDLSVYWYQQSLDQGLQFLIQYYNGEERAKGNILERFSAQQFPDLHSELNLSSLELGDSALYFCASSALAGESTGELFFGEGSRLTVL.

The chain has TRBV4-2 and TRBJ1-1, with 7 bases lining up with TRBD1. CDR1 LGHNA and CDR2 YNFKEQ come from the germline V gene. The CDR3 has 15 residues. The trim removed 1 base at V and 5 bases at J, leaving 7 bases unmatched. The CDR3 protein is CASSQATGAVTEAFF. CDR3 coding DNA: TGTGCCAGCAGCCAAGCTACAGGGGCCGTAACTGAAGCTTTCTTT.

The rearrangement joins TRBV28 to TRBJ1-2, with unresolved D. Trimming left V 6 bases short and J 2 bases short, with 19 bases between. This CDR3 contains 16 residues. Germline V gene sequence: CDR1 MDHEN, CDR2 SYDVKM. The CDR3: CASRPFTVGLNYGYTF. Written as DNA, the CDR3 is TGTGCCAGCAGACCTTTTACGGTCGGACTCAACTATGGCTACACCTTC.

V is TRBV11-2 and J is TRBJ1-1, with D maybe TRBD1 (6 bases). The germline CDR1 and CDR2 sequences are SGHAT and FQNNGV. The CDR3 is 14 residues long. The V end was cut by 4 bases, the J end by 7 bases, with 16 bases between. This chain's CDR3 is CASSYTGTRGEAFF. In DNA, the CDR3 is TGTGCCAGCAGCTACACGGGGACCAGGGGTGAAGCTTTCTTT.

This clone was detected a few times. The chain carries TRBV5-1 and TRBJ1-3; TRBD1 is a possible D gene (6 bases). V lost 0 bases and J 0 bases, leaving 13 bases between the germline ends. Germline loops: CDR1 SGHRS, CDR2 YFSETQ. CDR3 length: 17 amino acids. The CDR3 nucleotides read TGCGCCAGCAGCTTGGCCGGCGGCAGGGGCTCTGGAAACACCATATATTTT. It translates to CASSLAGGRGSGNTIYF.

The V gene is TRBV4-1, the J gene TRBJ1-1; tentatively, D is TRBD1 (6 bases). The CDR3 covers 17 residues. CDR1 and CDR2 (germline): MGHRA, YSYEKL. The germline V and J ends were trimmed by 1 base and 6 bases, with 21 bases remaining between them. CDR3 nucleotides: TGCGCCAGCAGCCAAGTTCTTGCGGGGGCGAGTATGTCTGAAGCTTTCTTT. This sequence encodes CASSQVLAGASMSEAFF.

This chain links TRBV7-3 with TRBJ2-1, with TRBD2 identical over 9 bases. V lost 5 bases and J lost 9; bases outside the gene matches: 11. The germline CDR1 and CDR2 sequences are SGHTA and FQGTGA. CDR3 length equals 15 residues. The CDR3 spells CASSPAGGLFGEQFF. CDR3 DNA sequence: TGTGCCAGCAGCCCCGCGGGGGGGCTTTTCGGTGAGCAGTTCTTC. Full variable domain (rest looked up from reference TRBV7-3 and TRBJ2-1): GAGVSQTPSNKVTEKGKYVELRCDPISGHTALYWYRQSLGQGPEFLIYFQGTGAADDSGLPNDRFFAVRPEGSVSTLKIQRTERGDSAVYLCASSPAGGLFGEQFFGPGTRLTVL.

This clone was picked up one time. The chain uses TRBV27 and TRBJ2-7, with a possible D match to TRBD2 (6 bases). The CDR3 has 12 amino acids. CDR1 is MNHEY and CDR2 is SMNVEV in the germline V gene (reference sequence). V lost 3 bases and J 4 bases, leaving 7 bases between the germline ends. The CDR3 coding sequence is TGTGCCAGCAGTTTCCGGGGGTACGAGCAGTACTTC. Its translation is CASSFRGYEQYF.

The rearrangement joins TRBV18 to TRBJ2-7, with D maybe TRBD1 (6 bases). Trimming took off 3 bases at V and 0 bases at J, with 15 bases between the two ends. Germline assignment: CDR1 KGHSH and CDR2 LQKENI. This CDR3 contains 16 residues. CDR3 sequence reads: CASSPLQGTNSYEQYF. The CDR3 nucleotides read TGTGCCAGCTCACCTCTACAGGGAACCAACTCCTACGAGCAGTACTTC. The full variable domain, its missing parts supplied by reference TRBV18 and TRBJ2-7, is NAGVMQNPRHLVRRRGQEARLRCSPMKGHSHVYWYRQLPEEGLKFMVYLQKENIIDESGMPKERFSAEFPKEGPSILRIQQVVRGDSAAYFCASSPLQGTNSYEQYFGPGTRLTVT.

This chain joins TRBV2 and TRBJ1-4, with D hard to call. The CDR3 contains 12 residues. The V gene lost 7 bases and the J gene lost 7 bases, with 10 bases spanning the gap. Germline V gives CDR1 SNHLY, CDR2 FYNNEI. As DNA, the CDR3 is TGTGCCAGCATGGGCGGGGTTGAAAAACTGTTTTTT. It specifies CASMGGVEKLFF.